A single sample is the source of the 25 T cell receptor beta chains below, sequenced in a study of cytomegalovirus exposure and HLA in healthy donors. In the PCR, 60 Vbeta and 13 Jbeta primers were used. Measured with immunoSEQ multiplex PCR; TCRdb has only the in-frame clones, and not every one. The table lists some 140,000 clones, approximately 61% of them singletons. The sequencing sample was made of PBMCs. These receptors all come from a human donor in good health.

This sequence joins TRBV7-8 and TRBJ2-3; 9 nucleotides agree with TRBD2. From germline, CDR1 is SGHVS and CDR2 FQNEAQ. The CDR3 is made up of 17 amino acids. V lost 3 bases, J lost 0 bases, and 7 bases stayed unmatched. CDR3 sequence (DNA): TGTGCCAGCAGCTTCTCCGGACTAGCGAGAAGCACAGATACGCAGTATTTT. Protein sequence: CASSFSGLARSTDTQYF.

This clone was seen a single time. Within the sample, other DNA sequences also encode this same CDR3. The chain has TRBV18 and TRBJ2-5, with a weak D call TRBD1 (6 bases). Trimming shortened V by 2 bases and J by 5 bases, and 9 bases separated the two germline ends. The V gene's germline CDR1 is KGHSH and CDR2 LQKENI. The CDR3 sequence is 13 residues long. The CDR3 spells CASSPSRGETQYF. DNA of the CDR3: TGTGCCAGCTCACCAAGCAGGGGCGAGACCCAGTACTTC.

In nucleotides, the CDR3 is TGTGCCAGCAGTACGGGAGAGACTGCTAGCACAGATACGCAGTATTTT. Translating it yields CASSTGETASTDTQYF. V is TRBV25-1 and J is TRBJ2-3; D is perhaps TRBD2 (6 bases). Per germline, CDR1 MGHDK and CDR2 SYGVNS. Trimming took 5 bases from V and 0 from J, leaving 15 bases between them. The CDR3 sequence is 16 residues long.

The chain recombines TRBV11-2 with TRBJ2-7, with 10 bases lining up with TRBD2. The V gene's germline CDR1 is SGHAT and CDR2 FQNNGV. This CDR3 comprises 15 residues. V was pared by 1 base and J by 3 bases, with 3 bases of the junction left unmatched. CDR3 DNA sequence: TGTGCCAGCAGCTTAGCGCTAGCGGGAGTCTACGAGCAGTACTTC. Translating it yields CASSLALAGVYEQYF. Full variable domain (remainder filled in from reference TRBV11-2 and TRBJ2-7): EAGVAQSPRYKIIEKRQSVAFWCNPISGHATLYWYQQILGQGPKLLIQFQNNGVVDDSQLPKDRFSAERLKGVDSTLKIQPAKLEDSAVYLCASSLALAGVYEQYFGPGTRLTVT.

There are a few counts of this clone. The V call is TRBV20-1, the J call TRBJ1-2; D unclear. The V and J ends lost 6 bases and 10 bases respectively, with 12 bases between them. CDR1 and CDR2 (germline): DFQATT, SNEGSKA (reference sequence). This CDR3 comprises 10 residues. CDR3 amino acids: CSARWRDYTF. The CDR3 DNA is TGCAGTGCAAGGTGGCGGGACTACACCTTC.

The chain employs TRBV12-5 and TRBJ2-3, with TRBD2 matching over 13 bases. This CDR3 comprises 19 residues. The germline V gene encodes CDR1 LGHNT and CDR2 FRNRAP. V lost 4 bases and J lost 1; bases outside the gene matches: 11. The CDR3 loop reads CASGSTSGRAEFRTDTQYF. The CDR3 DNA sequence: TGTGCTAGTGGTTCCACTAGCGGGAGGGCCGAATTCCGCACAGATACGCAGTATTTT.

The count of this clone is one. V gene TRBV5-1 combines with J gene TRBJ2-7, with D possibly matching TRBD1 (5 bases). The CDR3 runs 14 residues. The germline CDR1 and CDR2 sequences are SGHRS and YFSETQ. V lost 5 bases and J 1 base, leaving 13 bases between the germline ends. The CDR3 region is CASRFLTGSYEQYF. The CDR3 bases are TGCGCCAGCAGATTCCTTACAGGATCCTACGAGCAGTACTTC. Together with reference TRBV5-1 and TRBJ2-7, the CDR3 gives the full variable domain: KAGVTQTPRYLIKTRGQQVTLSCSPISGHRSVSWYQQTPGQGLQFLFEYFSETQRNKGNFPGRFSGRQFSNSRSEMNVSTLELGDSALYLCASRFLTGSYEQYFGPGTRLTVT.

This chain connects TRBV14 to TRBJ2-3; the match to TRBD2 covers 8 bases. The V gene end was trimmed by 0 bases and the J gene end by 1 base; junction bases not matched to a gene: 3. Germline values: CDR1 SGHDN, CDR2 FVKESK. The CDR3 is made up of 16 amino acids. In DNA form, the CDR3 reads TGTGCCAGCAGCCAAGATGCGGGACTAGGCACAGATACGCAGTATTTT. Translating gives CASSQDAGLGTDTQYF.

The rearrangement joins TRBV27 to TRBJ2-3; no reliable D call. Germline lookup yields CDR1 MNHEY and CDR2 SMNVEV (reference sequence). Trimming removed 2 bases at V and 4 bases at J, with 7 bases between. CDR3 length equals 13 residues. As DNA, the CDR3 is TGTGCCAGCAGTTTAGTCTTTGCAGATACGCAGTATTTT. This codes for CASSLVFADTQYF.

A few counts support this clone. The chain recombines TRBV4-1 with TRBJ1-5; the D gene is possibly TRBD1 (6 bases). The CDR3 is 15 residues long. Trimming stripped 4 bases from V and 7 bases from J, with 17 bases between. The germline gives CDR1 MGHRA, CDR2 YSYEKL. CDR3: CASSRGGQNAQPQHF. In nucleotides, the CDR3 is TGCGCCAGCAGCCGCGGCGGACAGAACGCCCAGCCCCAGCATTTT.

The rearrangement joins TRBV20-1 to TRBJ2-3, with a possible D match to TRBD2 (6 bases). This CDR3 has 11 amino acids. Germline-derived CDR1 and CDR2 are DFQATT and SNEGSKA (reference sequence). Deletions cut 4 bases from V and 8 bases from J, with 10 bases between. CDR3 sequence: CSAMRTTTQYF. The DNA for the CDR3 is TGCAGTGCTATGAGGACTACTACGCAGTATTTT.

There are a few counts of this clone. CDR3 loop: CASSPRRGSKEKEQYF. CDR3 nucleotides: TGTGCCAGCAGCCCTCGTCGGGGTAGTAAAGAGAAGGAGCAGTACTTC. The gene calls are TRBV7-9 and TRBJ2-7, with D perhaps matching TRBD2 (5 bases). With 5 bases removed from V and 7 bases from J, the gap between germline ends came to 24 bases. From germline, CDR1 is SEHNR and CDR2 FQNEAQ (reference sequence). This CDR3 is 16 amino acids long.

CDR3 protein: CASSVELGGIDTQYF. Written as DNA, the CDR3 is TGTGCCAGCAGCGTAGAGCTGGGAGGAATAGATACGCAGTATTTT. The chain combines TRBV9 with TRBJ2-3; TRBD2 might be the D (6 bases). The CDR3 has 15 residues. Germline values: CDR1 SGDLS, CDR2 YYNGEE. V was shortened by 0 bases and J by 5 bases, with 13 bases between the two germline ends.

This sequence joins TRBV6-6 and TRBJ2-5, with 7 nucleotides matching TRBD1. Losses at the gene ends were 2 bases for V and 3 bases for J; bases not matched to a gene: 3. Germline CDR1 reads MNHNY; CDR2 reads SVGAGI (reference sequence). CDR3 length: 14 amino acids. CDR3 protein: CASSYHGQEETQYF. CDR3 nucleotides: TGTGCCAGCAGTTACCACGGACAGGAAGAGACCCAGTACTTC.

The gene calls are TRBV18 and TRBJ2-7; D gene unclear. The CDR3 runs 14 residues. Germline V gene lookup returns CDR1 KGHSH and CDR2 LQKENI. V was clipped by 2 bases and J by 0 bases, with 8 bases between them. This CDR3 is CASSPEAASYEQYF. CDR3 DNA sequence: TGTGCCAGCTCACCAGAGGCGGCCTCCTACGAGCAGTACTTC.

The CDR3 is CASSWTAGGSYTF. CDR3 bases: TGTGCCAGCAGTTGGACGGCCGGAGGTAGCTACACCTTC. This sequence joins TRBV5-6 and TRBJ1-2; no clear D gene. Trimming cost V 5 bases and J 9 bases, with 17 bases left between them. Germline loops: CDR1 SGHDT, CDR2 YYEEEE. The CDR3 runs to 13 residues.

This chain links TRBV28 with TRBJ2-7, with 9 bases fitting TRBD1. The CDR3 covers 16 residues. V dropped 5 bases and J dropped 4; count of bases not matched to a gene: 12. The germline gives CDR1 MDHEN, CDR2 SYDVKM. The CDR3 here is CASSPQTGQGRYEQYF. Written as DNA, the CDR3 is TGTGCCAGCAGTCCCCAAACCGGACAGGGGCGGTACGAGCAGTACTTC.

The chain recombines TRBV6-8 with TRBJ2-5; D is possibly TRBD1 (6 bases). Matching the DNA end better, TRBJ2-7 makes the J call doubtful. This CDR3 comprises 14 residues. Germline CDR1 MNHGY, CDR2 SAAAGT. CDR3 DNA: TGTGCCAGCAGTCCCCCAGGGGAAGGCTACGAGCAGTACTTC. As protein: CASSPPGEGYEQYF.

The V and J genes are TRBV5-1 and TRBJ2-5; 7 nucleotides line up with TRBD2. The V and J ends lost 0 bases and 0 bases, in that order; junction bases with no gene match: 2. This CDR3 is 15 amino acids long. CDR1 is SGHRS, CDR2 YFSETQ, per germline. CDR3 bases: TGCGCCAGCAGCTTGGGCGGGACTAACCAAGAGACCCAGTACTTC. Encoded protein: CASSLGGTNQETQYF.

The chain has TRBV28 and TRBJ2-7; D is perhaps TRBD2 (7 bases). Germline CDR1 is MDHEN and CDR2 is SYDVKM. This CDR3 comprises 16 residues. With 6 bases removed from V and 4 bases from J, the gap between germline ends came to 22 bases. The CDR3 DNA reads as TGTGCCAGCAGCCCCGCTGGGGGCGGGAGCCTATACGAGCAGTACTTC. Protein sequence: CASSPAGGGSLYEQYF. Full variable domain (remainder filled in from reference TRBV28 and TRBJ2-7): DVKVTQSSRYLVKRTGEKVFLECVQDMDHENMFWYRQDPGLGLRLIYFSYDVKMKEKGDIPEGYSVSREKKERFSLILESASTNQTSMYLCASSPAGGGSLYEQYFGPGTRLTVT.

The J gene is TRBJ1-3, the V gene TRBV7-6, with TRBD1 matching over 7 bases. Unmatched junction bases numbered 6, after V lost 5 bases and J lost 2 bases. The CDR3 runs 15 residues. In germline, CDR1 is SGHVS, CDR2 FNYEAQ. Written as DNA, the CDR3 is TGTGCCAGCAGCCCGATGACAGGGACTGGAAACACCATATATTTT. Its protein is CASSPMTGTGNTIYF.

The rearrangement uses TRBV7-3 and TRBJ2-6; 11 nucleotides agree with TRBD2. Germline CDR1 is SGHTA and CDR2 is FQGTGA. The CDR3 loop spans 18 amino acids. V dropped 0 bases and J dropped 0; count of bases not matched to a gene: 1. Here the CDR3 reads CASSLTSGRASGANVLTF. The DNA of the CDR3 is TGTGCCAGCAGCTTAACTAGCGGGAGGGCCTCTGGGGCCAACGTCCTGACTTTC. The full variable domain, completed using reference TRBV7-3 and TRBJ2-6, is GAGVSQTPSNKVTEKGKYVELRCDPISGHTALYWYRQSLGQGPEFLIYFQGTGAADDSGLPNDRFFAVRPEGSVSTLKIQRTERGDSAVYLCASSLTSGRASGANVLTFGAGSRLTVL.

This chain joins TRBV9 and TRBJ1-5, with TRBD1 matching over 7 bases. V lost 0 bases, J lost 1 base, and 7 bases stayed unmatched. From germline, CDR1 is SGDLS and CDR2 YYNGEE. The length of the CDR3 is 17 residues. CDR3 sequence reads: CASSVGTGATSNQPQHF. CDR3 nucleotides: TGTGCCAGCAGCGTAGGTACAGGGGCGACAAGCAATCAGCCCCAGCATTTT.

The chain recombines TRBV4-3 with TRBJ2-2; 9 bases are shared with TRBD2. CDR3 length: 16 residues. CDR1 and CDR2 (germline): LGHNA, YSLEER. Germline trimming cut 0 bases from V and 8 bases from J; bases unmatched to any gene: 7. This CDR3 is CASSQDGGLAAGELFF. CDR3 DNA sequence: TGCGCCAGCAGCCAAGATGGGGGACTAGCTGCTGGGGAGCTGTTTTTT.

J is TRBJ2-1 and V is TRBV14; weak D call: TRBD2 (5 bases). The CDR3 extends over 16 amino acids. Trimming pared 0 bases from V and 5 bases from J, leaving 14 bases between. Per the germline V gene, CDR1 is SGHDN and CDR2 is FVKESK. CDR3 sequence reads: CASSQDGGLLHNEQFF. In nucleotides, the CDR3 is TGTGCCAGCAGCCAAGATGGCGGACTCCTTCACAATGAGCAGTTCTTC.